This T cell receptor (beta chain) is drawn from a study of immune evolution from preneoplasia to lung adenocarcinoma. Whole-study findings and limits: Top clone frequencies peaked in normal lung, apparently declining through invasive adenocarcinoma.

Details on this clone: Its antigen is still unknown.

The CDR3 extends over 16 amino acids. V lost 4 bases and J 1 base, leaving 14 bases between the germline ends. CDR1 is SGDLS and CDR2 is YYNGEE in the germline V gene. The table came from immunoSEQ multiplex PCR; TCRdb's copy has only in-frame clones and leaves some out. This table holds over 3,500 clones, around 82% found once. Between about 2014 and 2018, patients underwent resection in Japan or China. Sequenced sample: FFPE invasive lung adenocarcinoma tissue. This chain links TRBV9 with TRBJ2-2; the D is unclear. The receptor was isolated from a person between 65 and 79 years old with invasive lung adenocarcinoma. Some clones in this sample may be carry-over from other donors' samples. The CDR3 sequence is CASSPGRHMNTGELFF. CDR3 coding DNA: TGTGCCAGCAGCCCAGGAAGGCATATGAACACCGGGGAGCTGTTTTTT.